Below, 20 T cell receptor beta chains from the same sample are listed, as sequenced in a study of cytomegalovirus exposure and HLA in healthy donors. Amplification used 60 Vbeta primers and 13 Jbeta primers. Here immunoSEQ multiplex PCR was the method, and the copy in TCRdb shows in-frame clones only, minus some. The data contain around 95,000 clones, around 72% of them singletons. Input material: PBMCs. These receptors were collected from a male donor in good health and CMV-seronegative.

The V gene is TRBV5-1, the J gene TRBJ2-7; 8 bases are shared with TRBD2. The germline V gene encodes CDR1 SGHRS and CDR2 YFSETQ. V lost 0 bases and J lost 5; bases outside the gene matches: 7. The CDR3 contains 15 residues. CDR3 sequence: CASSLVSGSIDEQYF. The CDR3 coding sequence is TGCGCCAGCAGCTTGGTCAGCGGGAGTATCGACGAGCAGTACTTC.

This chain uses TRBV27 with TRBJ2-1; 8 bases are a match to TRBD2. V gave up 5 bases and J gave up 13 bases; unmatched junction bases: 7. The CDR3 consists of 12 residues. Germline V gives CDR1 MNHEY, CDR2 SMNVEV (reference sequence). The CDR3 loop reads CASSPSGSLQFF. The CDR3, as DNA: TGTGCCAGCAGTCCGAGCGGGAGTCTTCAGTTCTTC.

This sequence joins TRBV30 and TRBJ2-7; 9 nucleotides line up with TRBD1. Germline V gives CDR1 GTSNPN, CDR2 SVGIG (reference sequence). This CDR3 spans 13 amino acids. The junction had 2 bases not matched to a gene; V was cut back by 3 bases and J by 2 bases. The CDR3 loop reads CAWRQGAAYEQYF. CDR3 coding DNA: TGTGCCTGGAGACAGGGGGCCGCCTACGAGCAGTACTTC.

The chain carries TRBV30 and TRBJ1-1; D remains ambiguous. Germline V CDR1 and CDR2: GTSNPN, SVGIG (reference sequence). There are 13 residues in the CDR3. V was cut by 0 bases and J by 2 bases, with 7 bases left in between. As DNA, the CDR3 is TGTGCCTGGAGTGTACAAATAAACACTGAAGCTTTCTTT. Translation gives CAWSVQINTEAFF.

This clone was counted a single time. The chain carries TRBV9 and TRBJ2-7; D might be TRBD2 (5 bases). Germline assignment: CDR1 SGDLS and CDR2 YYNGEE. V was trimmed by 1 base and J by 3 bases, leaving 11 bases between them. This CDR3 contains 14 residues. CDR3 in amino acids: CASSVWAEGYEQYF. DNA of the CDR3: TGTGCCAGCAGCGTATGGGCAGAGGGCTACGAGCAGTACTTC.

CDR3 protein: CASSVGVQGAGGYTF. CDR3 nucleotides: TGTGCCAGCAGCGTGGGAGTACAGGGGGCAGGTGGCTACACCTTC. The V and J genes are TRBV9 and TRBJ1-2, with 9 bases identical to TRBD1. Germline lookup yields CDR1 SGDLS and CDR2 YYNGEE. Unmatched junction bases numbered 9, after V lost 2 bases and J lost 7 bases. The CDR3 covers 15 residues. Using reference TRBV9 and TRBJ1-2 for the parts outside the CDR3, the full variable domain is DSGVTQTPKHLITATGQRVTLRCSPRSGDLSVYWYQQSLDQGLQFLIQYYNGEERAKGNILERFSAQQFPDLHSELNLSSLELGDSALYFCASSVGVQGAGGYTFGSGTRLTVV.

The rearrangement joins TRBV11-2 to TRBJ2-2, with 7 positions matching TRBD2. J gave up 2 bases and V 5 bases, and 11 bases lay outside the gene matches. The CDR3 consists of 17 residues. Per the germline V gene, CDR1 is SGHAT and CDR2 is FQNNGV. CDR3 in amino acids: CASSPRGLAENTGELFF. In DNA form, the CDR3 reads TGTGCCAGCAGCCCCCGTGGCCTAGCGGAAAACACCGGGGAGCTGTTTTTT.

CDR3 nucleotides: TGTGCCTGGGCAGCGGGAGGGGAGACCCAGTACTTC. It specifies CAWAAGGETQYF. The J gene is TRBJ2-5, the V gene TRBV30; TRBD2 aligns across 10 bases. The CDR3 covers 12 residues. V lost 5 bases, J lost 5 bases, and 2 bases stayed unmatched. Germline V gene sequence: CDR1 GTSNPN, CDR2 SVGIG (reference sequence).

By sample fraction, this clone is medium-sized. The chain couples TRBV29-1 to TRBJ2-1, with 13 bases fitting TRBD2. Germline CDR1 SQVTM, CDR2 ANQGSEA. J lost 2 bases, V lost 5 bases, and 6 bases had no gene match. This CDR3 region has 16 residues. The CDR3 DNA follows: TGCAGCGTTTATCGGACTAGCGGGAGTCCCTACAATGAGCAGTTCTTC. This gives the protein CSVYRTSGSPYNEQFF.

This clone has only a few counts. The chain joins TRBV7-3 to TRBJ1-1, with D possibly being TRBD1 (6 bases). The V gene's germline CDR1 is SGHTA and CDR2 FQGTGA. There are 17 residues in the CDR3. V gave up 2 bases and J gave up 0 bases, with 16 bases separating them. Here the CDR3 DNA reads TGTGCCAGCAGCTTATTATCGGGGAGGGGGATGAACACTGAAGCTTTCTTT. This sequence encodes CASSLLSGRGMNTEAFF.

J is TRBJ2-1 and V is TRBV7-3; 9 bases line up with TRBD2. Germline CDR1 is SGHTA and CDR2 is FQGTGA. This CDR3 comprises 15 residues. Trimming cost V 3 bases and J 3 bases; bases outside gene matches: 3. The DNA for the CDR3 is TGTGCCAGCAGCTTCAGACTAGCGGACTACAATGAGCAGTTCTTC. Its translation is CASSFRLADYNEQFF. Variable domain in full (rest from reference TRBV7-3 and TRBJ2-1): GAGVSQTPSNKVTEKGKYVELRCDPISGHTALYWYRQSLGQGPEFLIYFQGTGAADDSGLPNDRFFAVRPEGSVSTLKIQRTERGDSAVYLCASSFRLADYNEQFFGPGTRLTVL.

This sequence joins TRBV19 and TRBJ2-7; no firm D call. The CDR3 loop spans 16 amino acids. The V and J ends lost 3 bases and 0 bases respectively, with 15 bases between them. CDR1 and CDR2 (germline): LNHDA, SQIVND (reference sequence). The CDR3 here is CASSIGRQKSSYEQYF. The CDR3 DNA follows: TGTGCCAGTAGTATTGGCCGACAAAAAAGCTCCTACGAGCAGTACTTC. Full variable domain (remainder filled in from reference TRBV19 and TRBJ2-7): DGGITQSPKYLFRKEGQNVTLSCEQNLNHDAMYWYRQDPGQGLRLIYYSQIVNDFQKGDIAEGYSVSREKKESFPLTVTSAQKNPTAFYLCASSIGRQKSSYEQYFGPGTRLTVT.

This chain uses TRBV28 with TRBJ2-7, with D possibly matching TRBD1 (7 bases). CDR1 MDHEN and CDR2 SYDVKM come from the germline V gene. The CDR3 contains 15 residues. V lost 3 bases and J 0 bases, leaving 12 bases between the germline ends. CDR3 nucleotides: TGTGCCAGCAGTTTTGGCGGGACAGTCTCCTACGAGCAGTACTTC. It specifies CASSFGGTVSYEQYF.

This clone has ten or more counts. J is TRBJ2-2 and V is TRBV6-1; TRBD1 might be the D (5 bases). Germline loops: CDR1 MNHNS, CDR2 SASEGT. This CDR3 comprises 16 residues. The V end lost 3 bases, the J end lost 2 bases, and 13 bases lay between the germline ends. The CDR3 DNA sequence: TGTGCCAGCAGTGATCTCCCAGGGCTTAACACCGGGGAGCTGTTTTTT. This gives the protein CASSDLPGLNTGELFF.

The chain carries TRBV2 and TRBJ1-2; TRBD1 is a possible D gene (6 bases). Germline-derived CDR1 and CDR2 are SNHLY and FYNNEI. The V and J ends lost 5 bases and 1 base respectively, with 8 bases between them. There are 13 residues in the CDR3. This chain's CDR3 is CASSTGYNYGYTF. CDR3 coding DNA: TGTGCCAGCAGTACAGGGTATAACTATGGCTACACCTTC.

The chain recombines TRBV6-5 with TRBJ1-6, with D maybe TRBD1 (6 bases). Germline V gives CDR1 MNHEY, CDR2 SVGAGI. V lost 0 bases and J lost 7, with 10 bases in between. The CDR3 contains 15 residues. As DNA, the CDR3 is TGTGCCAGCAGTTACTCGAGGACAGCCAATTCACCCCTCCACTTT. It yields the protein CASSYSRTANSPLHF.

V gene TRBV7-3 combines with J gene TRBJ2-5, with 8 nucleotides matching TRBD2. Germline CDR1 SGHTA, CDR2 FQGTGA. V lost 5 bases and J lost 7; bases outside the gene matches: 9. The CDR3 is made up of 14 amino acids. The CDR3 sequence is CASSRGGLPRTQYF. The CDR3 bases are TGTGCCAGCAGCCGGGGGGGGCTTCCGCGGACCCAGTACTTC.

This clone showed up just once. J is TRBJ2-1 and V is TRBV28; D is possibly TRBD1 (6 bases). The germline V gene encodes CDR1 MDHEN and CDR2 SYDVKM. The CDR3 covers 14 residues. V lost 3 bases and J lost 4, with 10 bases in between. The CDR3 DNA sequence: TGTGCCAGCAGTTTCCCTACAGGGTACAATGAGCAGTTCTTC. Translated: CASSFPTGYNEQFF.

V usage is TRBV5-4 and J usage is TRBJ2-3, with D perhaps matching TRBD2 (6 bases). The CDR3 is 15 amino acids. Germline CDR1 and CDR2: SGHNT and YYREEE (reference sequence). The germline V and J ends were trimmed by 0 bases and 6 bases, with 14 bases remaining between them. The CDR3 is CASSLAGVSRDTQYF. CDR3 DNA sequence: TGTGCCAGCAGCTTGGCGGGAGTGTCGCGGGATACGCAGTATTTT.

This clone was observed a single time. This chain uses TRBV2 with TRBJ2-1; 9 bases align to TRBD2. The germline V gene has CDR1 SNHLY and CDR2 FYNNEI. The J segment lost 8 bases and the V segment lost 3 bases, leaving 5 bases of the junction unmatched. This CDR3 has 14 amino acids. The CDR3 DNA reads TGTGCCAGCAGTGACAGCGGGAGGACCTATGAGCAGTTCTTC. Residues: CASSDSGRTYEQFF. Supplemented by reference TRBV2 and TRBJ2-1, the full variable domain reads EPEVTQTPSHQVTQMGQEVILRCVPISNHLYFYWYRQILGQKVEFLVSFYNNEISEKSEIFDDQFSVERPDGSNFTLKIRSTKLEDSAMYFCASSDSGRTYEQFFGPGTRLTVL.